Sequencing of this T cell receptor beta chain was carried out in a study of shared clonotypes between healthy human individuals. Naive CD8 cells, CD45RO-negative and positively selected for CCR7, excluded terminally differentiated effector memory CD45RA+ cells. The CDR3 totals 15 residues. The germline V gene has CDR1 MNHEY and CDR2 SMNVEV (reference sequence). V lost 5 bases, J lost 4 bases, and 15 bases lay in between. The assay was immunoSEQ multiplex PCR, and TCRdb's table has in-frame clones only and misses some. Of 600,000 or so clones listed, more than 95% are singletons. This receptor was taken from a man aged 25 to 40 in good health. Material for sequencing was naive CD8+ T cells sorted from blood. The chain has TRBV27 and TRBJ2-1; the D gene could be TRBD1 or TRBD2 (5 bases each). CDR3 region: CASSKTGTPYNEQFF. CDR3 DNA sequence: TGTGCCAGCAGTAAAACCGGGACGCCATACAATGAGCAGTTCTTC.